The present TCR beta chain was sequenced within a study of CD8+CD57+ T cells in acquired aplastic anemia. General observations from the study: The study identified about 30 CD8+ CDR3 sequences shared by patients and controls. No significant difference in CD8+ Simpson's diversity was found between patients and controls.

Investigators profiled TCR beta VDJ and CDR3 from genomic DNA template. TCRdb re-analysed the reads in MiXCR, keeping a single row per CDR3 protein. The table has some 280,000 distinct CDR3 sequences, 55% to 60% seen once. With respect to this clonotype: Its antigen is undetermined.

The TCR sequence derives from a human donor with severe aplastic anemia or a healthy control (not recorded which). Specimen: sorted CD4+, CD8+, or CD8+CD57+ T cells (not recorded which) from PBMCs.

CDR3 nucleotides: TGTGCCAGCAGCTTTTGGGACCCCGACAACGAGCAGTACTTC. This sequence encodes CASSFWDPDNEQYF. The rearrangement links TRBV7-2 to TRBJ2-7; TRBD1 or TRBD2 may be the D gene (5 bases each). V was trimmed by 3 bases and J by 5 bases, leaving 14 bases between them. The CDR3 loop spans 14 amino acids. Germline loops: CDR1 SGHTA, CDR2 FQGNSA.